One T cell receptor beta chain is described in this entry. The sample holds a few counts of this clone. Its antigen remains unidentified. Base qualities are missing; no much larger clone stands one base away. Participants in the prospective study were aged 18 to 89 years, lived in approximately 26 United States geographic areas, and enrolled through a virtual design. In the prospective study, participants were assigned to cohorts based on the clinical history participants reported in a screening survey and a study questionnaire. Mobile phlebotomists in the prospective study collected whole blood, serum and a nasopharyngeal or oropharyngeal swab from every participant. Additional blood draws and questionnaires over a roughly two-month period could optionally be provided by prospective study participants. Before DNA extraction, blood samples from the prospective study were shipped at room temperature or frozen.

This entry comes from a study of blood T cell repertoires in COVID-19 (TCRdb year 2020). Notes on the research overall: The collaborator samples originated in the United States, Italy and Spain and spanned the acute and convalescent phases of COVID-19. The prospective study material was composed of cDNA or gDNA derived from T cells, B-cell-depleted T cells, or PBMCs. Subjects who had been exposed to COVID-19, were actively infected with it, or had recovered from it provided the deeply sampled blood TCRbeta repertoires that made up the dataset. The repertoires were released in a freely available public database intended as a resource for research on the immune response to SARS-CoV-2. The samples were drawn from two sources: the first 160 participants of the ongoing ImmuneRACE study, and about 1,300 subjects contributed by 6 global collaborators. Nearly every sample came with metadata listing a de-identified subject ID, COVID-19 status, age in years and sex. Where HLA class I and class II types were available, the types were taken from metadata supplied by the sample provider, not from assay-based typing.

The immunoSEQ Assay, a bias-controlled multiplex PCR, was used to amplify TCRbeta CDR3 regions from genomic DNA. In the source study's methods: The number of nucleated cells in each sample was estimated by amplification of reference gene primers within the assay. To quantify the absolute abundance of each unique TCRbeta CDR3 rearrangement, sequence reads were collapsed and filtered. For each sample, productive Simpson clonality was calculated by taking the square root of Simpson's diversity index across productive rearrangements. Drawn from immuneACCESS, this table holds only the in-frame rearrangements with V and J called that TCRdb kept. Clones are partly lost; checked studies trace under half to an unresolved V gene and leave the rest unexplained. D and trimming come from the DNA, and the V and J calls and clone size come from that table. A total of a few hundred thousand clones appear in this sample, 90% of them only once. The leading ten clones occupy 3.5% to 4.5% of the sample.

V loses 6 bases of germline sequence and J loses 0 bases, and the interval between the two ends is 9 bases. The CDR3 goes from the cysteine to the phenylalanine over 14 residues. Left in the record is the CDR3 DNA by itself, 42 bases read in frame from the first base. CDR1 WNHNN and CDR2 SYGVQD are derived from the germline V gene (reference sequence). Paper-wide results and their limitations: The amount of clinical and demographic metadata varied by source and participant and was provided uncurated.

This clonotype originated in a young woman with acute COVID-19. The sample comprised PBMCs or T cells enriched from blood (not recorded which). The chain employs TRBV10-1 and TRBJ1-3, with a tentative D gene TRBD1 over 5 matching bases. The CDR3 in this case is CASRGGNSGNTIYF. The nucleotide sequence is given as TGCGCCAGCAGGGGGGGAAACTCTGGAAACACCATATATTTT.